The 12 T cell receptor beta chains presented below share a single source sample, sequenced in a study of PD-1 blockade in mismatch repair-deficient tumors. Profiled with immunoSEQ multiplex PCR; TCRdb holds only in-frame clones, not every one. This sample yields tens of thousands of clones, of which roughly 80% are seen a single time; 2.6% belongs to the top ten. This sample comprised peripheral blood, obtained 12 weeks after starting pembrolizumab. Receptors were obtained from an adult with mismatch repair-deficient cancer.

V gene TRBV7-9 combines with J gene TRBJ2-3; TRBD2 is a possible D gene (6 bases). CDR3 size: 16 residues. Germline V gene data show CDR1 as SEHNR and CDR2 as FQNEAQ (reference sequence). The V end lost 1 base, the J end lost 0 bases, and 11 bases lay between the germline ends. CDR3 nucleotide sequence: TGTGCCAGCAGCTTAGATGTCGGGACTAGCACAGATACGCAGTATTTT. As protein: CASSLDVGTSTDTQYF.

The V call is TRBV7-2, the J call TRBJ2-7, with D perhaps TRBD1 or TRBD2 (6 bases each). There are 15 residues in the CDR3. Germline-derived CDR1 and CDR2 are SGHTA and FQGNSA. The ends were cut back, 5 bases at V and 2 bases at J, with 16 bases in the middle. CDR3 bases: TGTGCCAGCAGCCCGGGGGCAGGGTCCCCCTACGAGCAGTACTTC. This sequence encodes CASSPGAGSPYEQYF. The full variable domain, its missing parts supplied by reference TRBV7-2 and TRBJ2-7, is GAGVSQSPSNKVTEKGKDVELRCDPISGHTALYWYRQSLGQGLEFLIYFQGNSAPDKSGLPSDRFSAERTGGSVSTLTIQRTQQEDSAVYLCASSPGAGSPYEQYFGPGTRLTVT.

This rearrangement joins TRBV18 to TRBJ2-3, with D perhaps TRBD2 (6 bases). This CDR3 comprises 16 residues. V shed 5 bases and J shed 6 bases, with 21 bases lying between them. Germline-derived CDR1 and CDR2 are KGHSH and LQKENI. The CDR3, as DNA: TGTGCCAGCTCATCCGCCGGGACCCGTCGGGGGGATACGCAGTATTTT. Translated, it gives CASSSAGTRRGDTQYF. Full variable domain (remainder filled in from reference TRBV18 and TRBJ2-3): NAGVMQNPRHLVRRRGQEARLRCSPMKGHSHVYWYRQLPEEGLKFMVYLQKENIIDESGMPKERFSAEFPKEGPSILRIQQVVRGDSAAYFCASSSAGTRRGDTQYFGPGTRLTVL.

This clone came up once. This rearrangement joins TRBV14 to TRBJ2-3; TRBD1 might be the D (6 bases). The germline CDR1 and CDR2 sequences are SGHDN and FVKESK. With 5 bases removed from V and 2 bases from J, the gap between germline ends came to 14 bases. The CDR3 is 15 residues long. CDR3 loop: CASSSGTSSTDTQYF. The DNA of the CDR3 is TGTGCCAGCAGCTCCGGGACAAGCTCCACAGATACGCAGTATTTT.

V gene TRBV19 combines with J gene TRBJ2-3, with TRBD2 identical over 11 bases. The CDR3 sequence is 16 residues long. Per germline, CDR1 LNHDA and CDR2 SQIVND (reference sequence). Unmatched junction bases numbered 6, after V lost 1 base and J lost 6 bases. The CDR3 DNA reads as TGTGCCAGTAGTATAGTCACTAGCGGGAGTGCCGATACGCAGTATTTT. Translation gives CASSIVTSGSADTQYF.

This clone was counted only a few times. This chain links TRBV5-1 with TRBJ1-1; TRBD1 is a possible D gene (5 bases). V lost 0 bases to trimming and J lost 2 bases, with 8 bases between them. The CDR3 sequence is 14 residues long. CDR1 and CDR2 from the germline V gene are SGHRS and YFSETQ. The CDR3 reads CASSLVGGNTEAFF. The CDR3 coding sequence is TGCGCCAGCAGCTTGGTGGGGGGTAACACTGAAGCTTTCTTT. Combining the CDR3 with reference TRBV5-1 and TRBJ1-1 gives the whole variable domain KAGVTQTPRYLIKTRGQQVTLSCSPISGHRSVSWYQQTPGQGLQFLFEYFSETQRNKGNFPGRFSGRQFSNSRSEMNVSTLELGDSALYLCASSLVGGNTEAFFGQGTRLTVV.

The V call is TRBV2, the J call TRBJ2-2; D ambiguous. The CDR3 sequence is 15 residues long. With 7 bases removed from V and 3 bases from J, the gap between germline ends came to 15 bases. CDR1 is SNHLY and CDR2 is FYNNEI in the germline V gene. CDR3 loop: CASTLSESDTGELFF. CDR3 nucleotides: TGTGCCAGCACCCTGTCCGAGAGCGACACCGGGGAGCTGTTTTTT.

This clone was seen only a few times. The gene calls are TRBV5-1 and TRBJ1-2; D is ambiguous. This CDR3 comprises 13 residues. Trimming took 0 bases from V and 2 from J, leaving 5 bases between them. CDR1 and CDR2 from the germline V gene are SGHRS and YFSETQ. The CDR3 spells CASSLEENYGYTF. CDR3 DNA: TGCGCCAGCAGCTTGGAGGAAAACTATGGCTACACCTTC.

This chain uses TRBV5-8 with TRBJ1-4, with D unclear. V was pared by 5 bases and J by 4 bases, with 12 bases between. Germline values: CDR1 SGHTS, CDR2 YDEGEE. The CDR3 is made up of 14 amino acids. The DNA for the CDR3 is TGTGCCAGCAGTCCGATTCGCAGTAATGAAAAACTGTTTTTT. This sequence encodes CASSPIRSNEKLFF. Looking up the rest from reference TRBV5-8 and TRBJ1-4 gives the full variable domain: EAGVTQSPTHLIKTRGQQATLRCSPISGHTSVYWYQQALGLGLQFLLWYDEGEERNRGNFPPRFSGRQFPNYSSELNVNALELEDSALYLCASSPIRSNEKLFFGSGTQLSVL.

The chain couples TRBV7-9 to TRBJ2-1; TRBD2 aligns across 11 bases. This CDR3 is 15 amino acids long. Trimming at V came to 5 bases and at J to 3 bases, leaving 3 bases not matched to a gene. Germline-derived CDR1 and CDR2 are SEHNR and FQNEAQ (reference sequence). The CDR3 DNA reads TGTGCCAGCAGCGGGGGACTAGCGGTCTACAATGAGCAGTTCTTC. Translated, it gives CASSGGLAVYNEQFF. Full variable domain (remainder filled in from reference TRBV7-9 and TRBJ2-1): DTGVSQNPRHKITKRGQNVTFRCDPISEHNRLYWYRQTLGQGPEFLTYFQNEAQLEKSRLLSDRFSAERPKGSFSTLEIQRTEQGDSAMYLCASSGGLAVYNEQFFGPGTRLTVL.

The J gene is TRBJ2-1, the V gene TRBV5-6; 14 bases agree with TRBD2. In germline, CDR1 is SGHDT, CDR2 YYEEEE. V dropped 4 bases and J dropped 0; count of bases not matched to a gene: 0. The CDR3 runs 16 residues. CDR3 sequence: CASSGTSGSSYNEQFF. In DNA, the CDR3 is TGTGCCAGCAGCGGGACTAGCGGGAGCTCCTACAATGAGCAGTTCTTC.

The CDR3, as DNA: TGTGCCAGTAGTGGGACTAGCGGGAGGGGTACGCAGTATTTT. Its translation: CASSGTSGRGTQYF. The V and J genes are TRBV19 and TRBJ2-3; TRBD2 matches 16 bases. Germline V gives CDR1 LNHDA, CDR2 SQIVND (reference sequence). J was trimmed by 8 bases and V by 5 bases; bases with no gene match: 1. This CDR3 has 14 amino acids. The full variable domain, completed using reference TRBV19 and TRBJ2-3, is DGGITQSPKYLFRKEGQNVTLSCEQNLNHDAMYWYRQDPGQGLRLIYYSQIVNDFQKGDIAEGYSVSREKKESFPLTVTSAQKNPTAFYLCASSGTSGRGTQYFGPGTRLTVL.